A selection of T cell receptor beta chains follows, all from one sample in a study of siplizumab effects on memory and regulatory T cells. Measured with immunoSEQ multiplex PCR; TCRdb has only the in-frame clones, and not every one. Here the sample spans approximately 75,000 clones, 93% being singletons. The source material was CD8+ T cells sorted from blood. The receptors derive from a human donor in good health. The CDR3 runs from the conserved cysteine through the conserved F or W. A D gene is named only where the DNA matches it firmly. Expanded clones get a size class; other rows say once, few or many, or leave the size out.

J: TRBJ1-1; size: once; D: TRBD1; V: TRBV10-2; DNA: TGCGCCAGCAGCCTGACAGGGTCGAACACTGAAGCTTTCTTT; CDR3: CASSLTGSNTEAFF
J: TRBJ1-1; size: NA; D: NA; V: TRBV5-6; DNA: TGTGCCAGCAGCTTGGCGCAAACAGGAGGACTGAACACTGAAGCTTTCTTT; CDR3: CASSLAQTGGLNTEAFF
J: TRBJ2-1; size: NA; D: NA; V: TRBV30; DNA: TGTGCCTGGAGTGTACTAGTGGGACCCCACTCCTACAATGAGCAGTTCTTC; CDR3: CAWSVLVGPHSYNEQFF
J: TRBJ2-1; size: NA; D: TRBD2; V: TRBV5-6; DNA: TGTGCTACGGGACTACTCAGCTCCTACAATGAGCAGTTCTTC; CDR3: CATGLLSSYNEQFF
J: TRBJ2-1; size: NA; D: NA; V: TRBV9; DNA: TGTGCCAGCAGCCAAGAGGGGGTTTCCTACAATGAGCAGTTCTTC; CDR3: CASSQEGVSYNEQFF
J: TRBJ1-1; size: NA; D: NA; V: TRBV28; DNA: TGTGCCAGCAGTCCAGGGATGGAGGACACTGAAGCTTTCTTT; CDR3: CASSPGMEDTEAFF
J: TRBJ1-2; size: NA; D: TRBD1; V: TRBV7-3; DNA: TGTGCCAGCAGGGGACAGGGCGGCTATGGCTACACCTTC; CDR3: CASRGQGGYGYTF
J: TRBJ2-3; size: NA; D: NA; V: TRBV2; DNA: TGTGCCAGCAGGGGATCTTCAGATACGCAGTATTTT; CDR3: CASRGSSDTQYF
J: TRBJ2-5; size: NA; D: NA; V: TRBV5-8; DNA: TGTGCCAGCAGCGCGGGGTACCAAGAGACCCAGTACTTC; CDR3: CASSAGYQETQYF
J: TRBJ1-2; size: NA; D: TRBD1; V: TRBV19; DNA: TGTGCCAGTAGCCTAAAGCCGGGACAGGGGGCTACCCTCTATGGCTACACCTTC; CDR3: CASSLKPGQGATLYGYTF
J: TRBJ2-7; size: NA; D: NA; V: TRBV27; DNA: TGTGCCAGCAGTTTTTGGAGTAGCGCCTACGAGCAGTACTTC; CDR3: CASSFWSSAYEQYF
J: TRBJ1-5; size: NA; D: TRBD1; V: TRBV4-2; DNA: TGTGCCAGCAGCCAAGTTCAAGGCCAGGGGGCGGGTCGGGATCAGCCCCAGCATTTT; CDR3: CASSQVQGQGAGRDQPQHF
J: TRBJ2-2; size: NA; D: TRBD1; V: TRBV14; DNA: TGTGCCAGCAGGGGACAGGGCGACCCCGGGGAGCTGTTTTTT; CDR3: CASRGQGDPGELFF
J: TRBJ2-5; size: once; D: NA; V: TRBV5-4; DNA: TGTGCCAGCAGCGTGTGGGGGGCGTGGGAGACCCAGTACTTC; CDR3: CASSVWGAWETQYF
J: TRBJ2-7; size: NA; D: TRBD1; V: TRBV6-1; DNA: TGTGCCAGCGGGTGGGGGACAGGCTTCTACGAGCAGTACTTC; CDR3: CASGWGTGFYEQYF
J: TRBJ2-7; size: NA; D: NA; V: TRBV9; DNA: TGTGCCAGCAGCGTAGATGAGGCCCACGAGCAGTACTTC; CDR3: CASSVDEAHEQYF
J: TRBJ2-3; size: NA; D: NA; V: TRBV6-4; DNA: TGTGCCAGCAGTGGGGGAGCAGAAGATACGCAGTATTTT; CDR3: CASSGGAEDTQYF
J: TRBJ2-7; size: once; D: TRBD2; V: TRBV30; DNA: TGTGCCTGGATAGCCCCAACTAGCGGGGAATCCTACGAGCAGTACTTC; CDR3: CAWIAPTSGESYEQYF
J: TRBJ2-7; size: NA; D: TRBD1; V: TRBV6-5; DNA: TGTGCCAGCAGAACGGACAGGGGGCCCTACGAGCAGTACTTC; CDR3: CASRTDRGPYEQYF
J: TRBJ1-5; size: NA; D: NA; V: TRBV6-6; DNA: TGTGCCAGCAGCCCGACAGGACCTAATCAGCCCCAGCATTTT; CDR3: CASSPTGPNQPQHF
J: TRBJ2-1; size: NA; D: NA; V: TRBV7-9; DNA: TGTGCCAGCAGCCTACCCTTGGGGATCGATGAGCAGTTCTTC; CDR3: CASSLPLGIDEQFF
J: TRBJ2-7; size: NA; D: TRBD1; V: TRBV4-1; DNA: TGCGCCAGCAGCCAACGACAGGGGGACTACGAGCAGTACTTC; CDR3: CASSQRQGDYEQYF
J: TRBJ1-1; size: NA; D: NA; V: TRBV21-1; DNA: TGTGCCAGCAGCAAAAGGGGGAAGGGGGAGAGGCCTGAAGCTTTCTTT; CDR3: CASSKRGKGERPEAFF
J: TRBJ2-1; size: NA; D: TRBD2; V: TRBV28; DNA: TGTGCCAGCAACCTAGCGGGGGGAAGGGACAATGAGCAGTTCTTC; CDR3: CASNLAGGRDNEQFF
J: TRBJ2-7; size: NA; D: NA; V: TRBV7-8; DNA: TGTGCCAGCAGCGGGGACTCCAACTACGAGCAGTACTTC; CDR3: CASSGDSNYEQYF
J: TRBJ2-7; size: NA; D: NA; V: TRBV27; DNA: TGTGCCAGCAGTTTATCAGCGGACAACGTCTACGAGCAGTACTTC; CDR3: CASSLSADNVYEQYF
J: TRBJ2-3; size: NA; D: NA; V: TRBV5-6; DNA: TGTGCCAGCAGCTTCAGGGGCAGTGGCACAGATACGCAGTATTTT; CDR3: CASSFRGSGTDTQYF
J: TRBJ2-7; size: NA; D: TRBD1; V: TRBV29-1; DNA: TGCAGCGTTAACTCGGACAGGGCAGCCTACGAGCAGTACTTC; CDR3: CSVNSDRAAYEQYF